This T cell receptor beta chain originates from a study of tumor and adjacent non-tumor tissue in lung cancer. RNA was extracted from bulk tissue without any cell sorting. Distant lung tissue was collected more than 3 cm away from the tumor edge. Trimming cost V 3 bases and J 2 bases, with 15 bases left between them. The CDR3 is made up of 15 amino acids. Looked up from germline, CDR1 is SGHRS and CDR2 is YFSETQ. With respect to this clonotype: This may be a read error, as it is one base from a much larger clone.

A modified ARM-PCR protocol with three rounds of nested PCR amplified TCRbeta. TCRdb itself ran the multiplex PCR reads through MiXCR, one entry per CDR3 protein. There are 60,000 to 70,000 distinct CDR3 sequences in the sample; roughly three quarters occur only once, and 40% to 50% lies in the top ten. The chain recombines TRBV5-1 with TRBJ2-7, with a possible D match to TRBD2 (7 bases). Sequenced: distant non-tumor lung tissue. This receptor was taken from a man aged 55 to 70 with non-small cell lung cancer. The CDR3 loop reads CASSSGGGRTYEQYF. DNA of the CDR3: TGCGCCAGCAGCTCGGGGGGCGGTCGGACCTACGAGCAGTACTTC.